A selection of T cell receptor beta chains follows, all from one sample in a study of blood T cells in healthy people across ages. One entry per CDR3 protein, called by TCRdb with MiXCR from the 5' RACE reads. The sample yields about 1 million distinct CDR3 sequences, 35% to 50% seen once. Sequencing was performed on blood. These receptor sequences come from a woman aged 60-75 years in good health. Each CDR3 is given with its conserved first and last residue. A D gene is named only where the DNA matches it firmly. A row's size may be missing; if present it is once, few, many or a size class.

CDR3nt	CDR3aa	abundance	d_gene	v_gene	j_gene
TGTGCCAGCAGCGTAGATCTGTCTAGGGAGCAGTACTTC	CASSVDLSREQYF	-	-	TRBV7-8	TRBJ2-4
TGCAGTGCTCTGGACAGGCGATTGAACACTGAAGCTTTCTTT	CSALDRRLNTEAFF	once	TRBD1	TRBV20-1	TRBJ1-1
TGCAGCCTTGGGGGGGCCGCGTCGGGCACAGATACGCAGTATTTT	CSLGGAASGTDTQYF	few	-	TRBV29-1	TRBJ2-3
TGCAGTGCTCGGACTCTACAAGAGACCCAGTACTTC	CSARTLQETQYF	-	-	TRBV20-1	TRBJ2-5
TGTGCCAGCAGCGAAGCATATGGACAGGGCTACGAGCAGTACTTC	CASSEAYGQGYEQYF	-	TRBD1	TRBV2	TRBJ2-7
TGTGCCAGCAGTCCCCGGACAGGGGGGAATCAGCCCCAGCATTTT	CASSPRTGGNQPQHF	many	TRBD1	TRBV27	TRBJ1-5
TGCGCCAGCAGCCAAGGTTGGGGGGCCGGGCGAGCTTTCTTT	CASSQGWGAGRAFF	-	-	TRBV4-3	TRBJ1-1
TGCAGCGGGACGACAGGGTCCCACGAGCAGTACTTC	CSGTTGSHEQYF	-	TRBD1	TRBV29-1	TRBJ2-7
TGCAGTGCCCACCCCCAGCGGGGGGGCGGTGAGCAGTTCTTC	CSAHPQRGGGEQFF	-	TRBD2	TRBV20-1	TRBJ2-1
TGCGCCAGCAGCTCGACAGGGTACAGTGGCGAGCAGTACTTC	CASSSTGYSGEQYF	few	TRBD1	TRBV5-1	TRBJ2-7
TGTGCCGGCAGACCCGATAGCGGGAGCACAGATACGCAGTATTTT	CAGRPDSGSTDTQYF	-	TRBD2	TRBV13	TRBJ2-3
TGTGCCAGCATTAGGGGAGCAGGAAACATTCAGTACTTC	CASIRGAGNIQYF	-	-	TRBV12-3/TRBV12-4	TRBJ2-4
TGCGCCAGCAGCCAGCCGGGACAGACGACCTACGAACAGTACTTC	CASSQPGQTTYEQYF	few	TRBD1	TRBV4-1	TRBJ2-4
TGTGCCAGCAGTCCCCTCGGGGGAGGGCGGGAGCAGTACTTC	CASSPLGGGREQYF	-	TRBD2	TRBV12-3/TRBV12-4	TRBJ2-7
TGTGCCAGCAGTGAAGAGATACAGGGGGCGCGGACTGAAGCTTTCTTT	CASSEEIQGARTEAFF	-	TRBD1	TRBV6-1	TRBJ1-1
TGTGCCAGCAGCCCAGGCGGGAGTTCCTACGGGCAGTACTTC	CASSPGGSSYGQYF	-	TRBD2	TRBV7-2	TRBJ2-7
TGTGCCAGCAGCCCAGGGACAGTCGGAGCGACCCAGTACTTC	CASSPGTVGATQYF	-	TRBD1	TRBV12-3/TRBV12-4	TRBJ2-5
TGTGCCAGCAGTTACTCGACTGGTGATGAGCAGTTCTTC	CASSYSTGDEQFF	-	-	TRBV6-5	TRBJ2-1
TGCGCCAGCAGCTACGGGACTAGCGGTCGTGGGACCCAGTACTTC	CASSYGTSGRGTQYF	few	TRBD2	TRBV5-1	TRBJ2-5
TGTGCCAGCAGTAAACAGGGGTCTTCCAAAAACATTCAGTACTTC	CASSKQGSSKNIQYF	-	TRBD1	TRBV12-3/TRBV12-4	TRBJ2-4
TGTGCCAGCAGCCCCCGGGCCACCTCCACCCAAGAGACCCAGTACTTC	CASSPRATSTQETQYF	-	-	TRBV7-3	TRBJ2-5
TGTGCCAGCAGTTCGTTCGGGTCGGGTGAGGGGACCCAGTACTTC	CASSSFGSGEGTQYF	-	-	TRBV11-1	TRBJ2-5
TGTGCCATCAGTGATCTTAGAACAGCCTACGAGCAGTACTTC	CAISDLRTAYEQYF	-	-	TRBV10-3	TRBJ2-7
TGTGCCAGCAGTCGCGGGACAGGGGGCGCCAAAAAAGGGACCCAGTACTTC	CASSRGTGGAKKGTQYF	-	TRBD1	TRBV28	TRBJ2-5
TGTGCCAGCAGCGGGGGAAAACGGGAGACCTACAATGAGCAGTTCTTC	CASSGGKRETYNEQFF	-	-	TRBV9	TRBJ2-1
TGCAGCGTTGAAGATCTAACAGGGGGCGGCTACACCTTC	CSVEDLTGGGYTF	-	TRBD1	TRBV29-1	TRBJ1-2
TGCGCCAGCAGACAGGAAGGACTAGCGTACGAGCAGTACTTC	CASRQEGLAYEQYF	-	TRBD2	TRBV5-1	TRBJ2-7
TGTGCCAGCAGCCTGCATAGCTATGGCTACACCTTC	CASSLHSYGYTF	once	-	TRBV3-1	TRBJ1-2
TGTGCCAGCAGCTTAAACCCAGGAGAAACCTACGAGCAGTACTTC	CASSLNPGETYEQYF	many	-	TRBV7-2	TRBJ2-7
TGTGCCAGCAGACGGTCCGGGGATACGCAGTATTTT	CASRRSGDTQYF	-	-	TRBV12-3/TRBV12-4	TRBJ2-3